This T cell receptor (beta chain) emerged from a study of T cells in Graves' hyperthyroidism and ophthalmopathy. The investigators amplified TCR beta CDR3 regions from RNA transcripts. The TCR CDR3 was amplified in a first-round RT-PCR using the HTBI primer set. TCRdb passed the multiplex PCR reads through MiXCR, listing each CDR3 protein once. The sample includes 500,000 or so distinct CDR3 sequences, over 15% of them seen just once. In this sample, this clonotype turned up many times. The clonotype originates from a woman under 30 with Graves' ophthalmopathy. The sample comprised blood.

Written as DNA, the CDR3 is TGTGCCAGCAGGCAGGGGGAAACGACCTTAAGCACAGATACGCAGTATTTT. Translating it yields CASRQGETTLSTDTQYF. The chain joins TRBV28 to TRBJ2-3; 7 bases align to TRBD1. This CDR3 is 17 amino acids long. Losses at the gene ends were 6 bases for V and 0 bases for J; bases not matched to a gene: 12. The germline V gene encodes CDR1 MDHEN and CDR2 SYDVKM.